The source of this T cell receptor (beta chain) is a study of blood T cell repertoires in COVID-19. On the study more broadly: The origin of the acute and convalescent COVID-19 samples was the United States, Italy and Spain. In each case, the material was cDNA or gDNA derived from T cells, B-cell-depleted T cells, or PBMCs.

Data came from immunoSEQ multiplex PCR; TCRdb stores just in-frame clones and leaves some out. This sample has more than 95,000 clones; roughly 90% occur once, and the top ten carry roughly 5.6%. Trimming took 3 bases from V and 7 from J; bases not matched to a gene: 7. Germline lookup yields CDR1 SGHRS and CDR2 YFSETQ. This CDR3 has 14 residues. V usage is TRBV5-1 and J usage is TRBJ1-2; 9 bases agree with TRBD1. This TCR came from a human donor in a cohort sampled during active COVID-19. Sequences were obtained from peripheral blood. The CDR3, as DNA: TGCGCCAGCAGCTCTCTGGACAGGGGAGGTGGCTACACCTTC. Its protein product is CASSSLDRGGGYTF. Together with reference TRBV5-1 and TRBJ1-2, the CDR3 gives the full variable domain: KAGVTQTPRYLIKTRGQQVTLSCSPISGHRSVSWYQQTPGQGLQFLFEYFSETQRNKGNFPGRFSGRQFSNSRSEMNVSTLELGDSALYLCASSSLDRGGGYTFGSGTRLTVV.